The present T cell receptor beta chain was sequenced within a study of OX40 agonist ivuxolimab in advanced cancers. On the study more broadly: Each dose-escalation patient presented with hepatocellular carcinoma, melanoma, renal cell or head and neck cancer.

Method: immunoSEQ multiplex PCR; TCRdb's copy keeps in-frame clones and lacks some. The sample lists some 66,000 clones, 83% occurring once. The CDR3 contains 19 residues. Trimming removed 3 bases at V and 4 bases at J, with 25 bases between. CDR1 MNHNS and CDR2 SASEGT come from the germline V gene. The specimen comprised CD4+ or CD8+ T cells sorted from blood, sampled in a trial of the OX40 agonist ivuxolimab. V is TRBV6-1 and J is TRBJ1-3; a possible D gene is TRBD1 (5 bases). This TCR came from an adult with an advanced solid tumor such as melanoma, head and neck, liver or kidney cancer. CDR3 residues: CASSDRDGGSQGAGNTIYF. The CDR3 region has the DNA TGTGCCAGCAGTGATAGGGACGGAGGTTCCCAAGGCGCGGGAAACACCATATATTTT.